This T cell receptor beta chain was sequenced for a study of blood T cells in healthy people across ages. Looking at the study overall: Capture by template switching was about one barcoded beta molecule per two T cells.

Findings and caveats of the study: TCR beta diversity correlated strongly with naive T cell percentage.

With a J-beta primer mix and a sample-barcoded 5' primer, a second PCR ran about 6 to 11 cycles. Each TCR beta cDNA got a 12-nucleotide random molecular identifier. TCRdb ran MiXCR on the 5' RACE reads and lists one entry per CDR3 protein. This sample has 1.5 million to 2 million distinct CDR3 sequences, with roughly 28% found just once. There are 17 residues in the CDR3. V lost 0 bases, J lost 7 bases, and 19 bases lay in between. CDR1 is MGHRA and CDR2 is YSYEKL in the germline V gene. This clonotype was picked up a small number of times. Antigen unknown. The chain joins TRBV4-1 to TRBJ1-5; D is unclear. The specimen sequenced was blood. The sequence came from a woman aged 30 to 39 in good health. The CDR3 sequence is CASSQELGRPDRQPQHF. CDR3 nucleotides: TGCGCCAGCAGCCAAGAACTTGGGAGACCTGATCGCCAGCCCCAGCATTTT.